The present entry profiles one TCR beta chain with its context. These data belong to a study of blood T cell repertoires in COVID-19. Across the study: Both acute and convalescent COVID-19 samples were obtained from the United States, Italy and Spain. Nucleic acid was either cDNA or gDNA, and it came from T cells, B-cell-depleted T cells, or PBMCs.

Authors' analysis steps: Reference gene primer amplification gave estimated nucleated cell counts. Assay: immunoSEQ multiplex PCR; the TCRdb copy retains only in-frame clones and omits some. For V, J and clone size, that table is used; D and trimming come from the DNA. The sample holds about 150,000 clones; roughly 80% are singletons and the top ten take around 3.5%. The CDR3 is made up of 14 amino acids. The V gene lost 3 bases and the J gene lost 6 bases, with 15 bases spanning the gap. CDR1 SGHNT and CDR2 YYREEE come from the germline V gene (reference sequence). The sample taken for sequencing was peripheral blood. The clonotype comes from a woman aged 80 or over with acute or convalescent COVID-19. The chain couples TRBV5-4 to TRBJ1-1; D gene unclear. The CDR3 loop is CASSSYRGIPEAFF. CDR3 DNA: TGTGCCAGCAGCTCCTACCGGGGTATTCCTGAAGCTTTCTTT.